Listed below are T cell receptor beta chains from one sample, sequenced in a study of identical twins. TCRdb processed the 5' RACE reads anew with MiXCR; each CDR3 protein has one entry. The profile shows a few hundred thousand distinct CDR3 sequences, approximately 13% of them singletons. A further study also used this sample, focusing on yellow fever vaccine responses in identical twins.

The material sequenced was CD8+ T cells sorted from blood. These receptor sequences come from a woman under 30 in good health. CDR3s include the opening cysteine and the closing phenylalanine or tryptophan. The D gene is left open where the match is weak. Clone size is given for some rows only: seen once, a few or many times, or a class if the clone is expanded.

many	TRBV5-1	TRBJ2-3	.	TGCGCCAGCAGTGAGGGAATTGCAGATACGCAGTATTTT	CASSEGIADTQYF
many	TRBV28	TRBJ2-2	.	TGTGCCAGCAGTTTTGAATCTGACAGGTTGAACACCGGGGAGCTGTTTTTT	CASSFESDRLNTGELFF
few	TRBV4-1	TRBJ2-3	TRBD2	TGCGCCAGCAGCCCAAAAGCGGGAGGCACAGATACGCAGTATTTT	CASSPKAGGTDTQYF
.	TRBV2	TRBJ1-2	.	TGTGCCAGCAGCGGGGAGTCGAACTATGGCTACACCTTC	CASSGESNYGYTF
many	TRBV24-1	TRBJ2-1	.	TGTGCCACCAGTGACCGACAGGTCAGTTCCTACAATGAGCAGTTCTTC	CATSDRQVSSYNEQFF
many	TRBV5-1	TRBJ1-1	TRBD1	TGCGCCAGCAGCCGATACAGGGGACCCTTGGGGAACACTGAAGCTTTCTTT	CASSRYRGPLGNTEAFF
few	TRBV20-1	TRBJ2-1	.	TGCAGTGCAAATCGAAGAGATTACAATGAGCAGTTCTTC	CSANRRDYNEQFF
few	TRBV4-2	TRBJ2-2	.	TGTGCCAGCACTGGTTGGCCGAACACCGGGGAGCTGTTTTTT	CASTGWPNTGELFF
.	TRBV4-1	TRBJ1-1	TRBD1	TGCGCCAGCAGACGACAGGGGATGGGCACTGAAGCTTTCTTT	CASRRQGMGTEAFF
.	TRBV7-9	TRBJ1-1	.	TGTGCCAGCAAGCAGAACACTGAAGCTTTCTTT	CASKQNTEAFF
few	TRBV24-1	TRBJ2-5	.	TGTGCCACCAGTGATCCATCCGGGGGCCAAGAGACCCAGTACTTC	CATSDPSGGQETQYF
few	TRBV3-1	TRBJ1-1	TRBD1	TGTGCCAGCAGCCAAAGTGCCGGGACAGCGAACACTGAAGCTTTCTTT	CASSQSAGTANTEAFF
.	TRBV7-9	TRBJ2-3	.	TGTGCCAGCAGCTTAGCCGGACCCCTGGGATCCACAGATACGCAGTATTTT	CASSLAGPLGSTDTQYF
few	TRBV5-1	TRBJ2-7	TRBD1	TGCGCCAGCCGATCGCACAGAGGACAGGGTTTGTCCGAGCAGTACTTC	CASRSHRGQGLSEQYF
few	TRBV6-5	TRBJ2-7	TRBD2	TGTGCCAGCAGTTTGATAAGCGGGAGTAGCCACGAGCAGTACTTC	CASSLISGSSHEQYF
many	TRBV29-1	TRBJ2-3	TRBD1	TGCAGCACTCGACAGGGGGCTTACACAGATACGCAGTATTTT	CSTRQGAYTDTQYF
few	TRBV4-1	TRBJ2-5	TRBD1	TGCGCCAGCAGCCAAGGCGACAGGGGGGAGACCCAGTACTTC	CASSQGDRGETQYF
.	TRBV7-9	TRBJ2-1	.	TGTGCCAGCAGCTTAGTAGGTCCGACTCAATTGGTGTTCTTC	CASSLVGPTQLVFF
.	TRBV6-4	TRBJ2-4	.	TGTGCCAGCAGTGACTCGGTCATTCAATTAGCCAAAAACATTCAGTACTTC	CASSDSVIQLAKNIQYF
.	TRBV27	TRBJ2-7	TRBD2	TGTGCCAGCAGTCCACCGGGAGGGGGCTACGAGCAGTACTTC	CASSPPGGGYEQYF
many	TRBV29-1	TRBJ2-6	.	TGCAGCGTTGAAGTGAACGCGGGAGTCCTGACTTTC	CSVEVNAGVLTF
.	TRBV12-3/TRBV12-4	TRBJ2-1	.	TGTGCCAGCAGTTTGGAGGTTCGTAATGAGCAGTTCTTC	CASSLEVRNEQFF
.	TRBV10-2	TRBJ1-5	.	TGCGCCAGCAGTGAAAAGGGGGGAGTTCAGCCCCAGCATTTT	CASSEKGGVQPQHF
.	TRBV27	TRBJ1-5	.	TGTGCCAGCAGTTTATCAGGGGCTCAGCCCCAGCATTTT	CASSLSGAQPQHF
.	TRBV6-5	TRBJ2-2	.	TGTGCCAGCAGTTACGGGACGATGGGGACCGGGGAGCTGTTTTTT	CASSYGTMGTGELFF
.	TRBV11-1	TRBJ1-2	TRBD1	TGTGCCAGCAGCCCCTTAGCACTCGATCGGACAGGACCACTTGGCTACACCTTC	CASSPLALDRTGPLGYTF
.	TRBV28	TRBJ2-7	TRBD2	TGTGCCAGCAGTAGGAGACTAGCGGGAGGCTTCTACGAGCAGTACTTC	CASSRRLAGGFYEQYF
.	TRBV2	TRBJ2-7	TRBD1	TGTGCCAGCCTGGGACAGGGCTACGAGCAGTACTTC	CASLGQGYEQYF